Given below is one T cell receptor (beta chain) in context. Its antigen is unidentified. The method was immunoSEQ multiplex PCR; TCRdb's version includes in-frame clones alone and lacks a portion of them. The data show about 120,000 clones, approximately 90% seen once. The data originate from a study of T cell responses to AZD1222 COVID-19 vaccine. Study-wide findings and caveats: Across the whole spike, CD4 TCRs peaked at regions 160-218 and 743-854. White British people made up most donors, females outnumbered males, and clonal diversity was possibly underestimated. Seropositive AZD1222 recipients at baseline numbered only 5 to 7.

The sequencing used peripheral blood, collected on day 0 of AZD1222 vaccination. This TCR was sampled from an adult in good health.

CDR3 bases: TGTGCCAGCAGTGAACGCCTAGCGGGCGAGACCCAGTACTTC. Translated: CASSERLAGETQYF. The gene calls are TRBV2 and TRBJ2-5; 8 bases fit TRBD2. CDR1 is SNHLY, CDR2 FYNNEI, per germline. V lost 2 bases and J lost 5; bases outside the gene matches: 4. The CDR3 consists of 14 residues.